Listed here are 3 T cell receptor beta chains from one sample, sequenced in a study of CD8 T cells in Susac syndrome. Random-hexamer reverse transcription was applied to roughly 0.5 to 1 ug RNA. TCRdb itself ran the immunoSEQ multiplex PCR reads through MiXCR, one entry per CDR3 protein. Of 240,000 or so distinct CDR3 sequences listed, 95% to 97% were seen once; the top ten hold roughly 0.1%. The specimen sequenced was CD4+ T cells from PBMCs. Every receptor here comes from a human donor with Susac syndrome.

The rearrangement links TRBV4-1 to TRBJ2-7, with 8 bases lining up with TRBD2. From germline, CDR1 is MGHRA and CDR2 YSYEKL. The CDR3 has 15 amino acids. With 4 bases clipped from V and 5 bases from J, the junction kept 10 bases outside the gene matches. CDR3 nucleotides: TGCGCCAGCAGCCCCGGGGCGGGGGGTCCGGACGAGCAGTACTTC. It specifies CASSPGAGGPDEQYF.

J is TRBJ2-1 and V is TRBV18; 10 bases agree with TRBD1. The germline gives CDR1 KGHSH, CDR2 LQKENI. J lost 4 bases, V lost 4 bases, and 22 bases had no gene match. The CDR3 loop spans 21 amino acids. Here the CDR3 reads CASSHSGTGAQLGSRYNEQFF. In DNA, the CDR3 is TGTGCCAGCTCACATTCCGGGACAGGGGCCCAGCTAGGAAGCCGATACAATGAGCAGTTCTTC.

This sequence joins TRBV10-3 and TRBJ2-1, with 12 bases that match TRBD2. Germline V gene lookup returns CDR1 ENHRY and CDR2 SYGVKD. The CDR3 sequence is 13 residues long. V trimming: 11 bases; J trimming: 14 bases; junction bases outside the gene matches: 13. The CDR3 nucleotides read TGTGCCTCTAGGACTAGCGGGACCCCCGAGGAGTTCTTC. This translates into CASRTSGTPEEFF.